The source of this T cell receptor (beta chain) is a study of T cell changes during pregnancy in multiple sclerosis. TCRdb's copy holds only in-frame clones and misses some; the assay was immunoSEQ multiplex PCR. The repertoire holds around 59,000 clones, with about nine tenths as singletons. This CDR3 has 14 residues. V was shortened by 3 bases and J by 8 bases, with 17 bases between the two germline ends. Germline V gives CDR1 SGDLS, CDR2 YYNGEE. The chain couples TRBV9 to TRBJ1-2; no firm D call. The input for sequencing was CD4+ T cells from peripheral blood mononuclear cells, taken in the first trimester of pregnancy. The origin of this receptor is a female donor with multiple sclerosis, enrolled in a pregnancy study. The CDR3: CASSAVAETGGYTF. The CDR3 coding sequence is TGTGCCAGCAGCGCCGTCGCAGAGACGGGGGGCTACACCTTC.